The 7 T cell receptor beta chains below were found in one sample sequenced in a study of T cells in Graves' hyperthyroidism and ophthalmopathy. The TCR beta CDR3 regions underwent amplification using RNA transcripts as the source. The HTBI primer set served for first-round RT-PCR of the TCR CDR3. In TCRdb, the multiplex PCR reads were re-called with MiXCR into one record per CDR3 protein. The table shows approximately 520,000 distinct CDR3 sequences, with around a quarter occurring only once. The sample was blood. The receptors shown here come from a woman in her thirties with Graves' ophthalmopathy.

This chain connects TRBV11-1 to TRBJ1-1, with TRBD1 as a possible D gene (5 bases). CDR1 is SGHAT and CDR2 is FQDESV in the germline V gene (reference sequence). The CDR3 is 16 amino acids. V lost 5 bases and J 4 bases, leaving 20 bases between the germline ends. Here the CDR3 reads CASSEGDGARSTEAFF. The CDR3 DNA reads TGTGCCAGCAGCGAAGGAGATGGGGCTAGGAGCACTGAAGCTTTCTTT.

This clonotype was detected ten times or more. The chain uses TRBV27 and TRBJ1-2, with D tentatively TRBD1 (6 bases). Germline loops: CDR1 MNHEY, CDR2 SMNVEV (reference sequence). The CDR3 has 14 residues. The V end lost 4 bases, the J end lost 2 bases, and 11 bases lay between the germline ends. The CDR3 DNA follows: TGTGCCAGCAGTTCCGGACAGTTCAACTATGGCTACACCTTC. It yields the protein CASSSGQFNYGYTF.

This clonotype appeared many times. This chain links TRBV12-3 or TRBV12-4 with TRBJ1-1; D is uncertain. This CDR3 is built from 14 residues. Trimming took off 6 bases at V and 0 bases at J, with 11 bases between the two ends. The CDR3 DNA follows: TGTGCCAGCAGCCCAACCCCGATGAACACTGAAGCTTTCTTT. Its translation: CASSPTPMNTEAFF.

This clonotype was observed at least ten times. The V and J genes are TRBV6-5 and TRBJ1-1; 10 bases align to TRBD1. Germline lookup yields CDR1 MNHEY and CDR2 SVGAGI. CDR3 length equals 13 residues. With V trimmed by 6 bases and J by 7 bases, 5 bases remained unmatched. CDR3 protein: CASRPGQGNEAFF. CDR3 in DNA: TGTGCCAGCAGACCGGGACAGGGGAATGAAGCTTTCTTT.

This clonotype occurred many times. The J gene is TRBJ1-5, the V gene TRBV12-3 or TRBV12-4; TRBD1 matches 7 bases. The trim removed 2 bases at V and 11 bases at J, leaving 12 bases unmatched. There are 15 residues in the CDR3. DNA for the CDR3: TGTGCCAGCAGTTTAACGGGTCAGGGGGGTAAGGCCCAGCATTTT. This sequence encodes CASSLTGQGGKAQHF.

In this sample, this clonotype turned up many times. The rearrangement uses TRBV2 and TRBJ1-1; D gene unclear. CDR3 length: 12 amino acids. V was cut by 5 bases and J by 3 bases, with 7 bases left in between. Germline values: CDR1 SNHLY, CDR2 FYNNEI. The CDR3 here is CASSNLYTEAFF. CDR3 sequence (DNA): TGTGCCAGCAGTAATCTATACACTGAAGCTTTCTTT.

Only a few counts were recorded for this clonotype. One end of the junction fails to match germline, which may point to a read error. CDR3 residues: CASSDVDSGSVDQETQYF. In DNA form, the CDR3 reads TGTGCCAGCAGTGACGTAGACTCAGGGTCCGTCGACCAAGAGACCCAGTACTTC. The J gene is TRBJ2-5, the V gene TRBV10-3, with D perhaps matching TRBD1 (5 bases). CDR1 is ENHRY and CDR2 is SYGVKD in the germline V gene. This CDR3 contains 18 residues.